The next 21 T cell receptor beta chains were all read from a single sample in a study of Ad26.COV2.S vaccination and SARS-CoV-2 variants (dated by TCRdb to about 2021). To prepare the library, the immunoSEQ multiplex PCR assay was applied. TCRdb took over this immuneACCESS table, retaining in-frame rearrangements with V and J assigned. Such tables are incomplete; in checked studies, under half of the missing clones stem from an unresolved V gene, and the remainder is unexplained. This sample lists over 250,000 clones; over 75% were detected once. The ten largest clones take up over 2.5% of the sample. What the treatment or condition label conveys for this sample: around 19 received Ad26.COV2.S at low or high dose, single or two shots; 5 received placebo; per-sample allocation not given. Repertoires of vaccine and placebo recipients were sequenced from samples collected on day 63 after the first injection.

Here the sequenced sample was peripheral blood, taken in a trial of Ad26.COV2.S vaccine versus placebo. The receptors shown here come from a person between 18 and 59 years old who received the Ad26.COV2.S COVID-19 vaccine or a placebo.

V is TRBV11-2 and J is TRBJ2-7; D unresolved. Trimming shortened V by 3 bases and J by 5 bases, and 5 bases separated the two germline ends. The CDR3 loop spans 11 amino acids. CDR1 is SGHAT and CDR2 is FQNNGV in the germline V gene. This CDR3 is CASSFINEQYF. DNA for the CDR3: TGTGCCAGCAGCTTTATAAACGAGCAGTACTTC.

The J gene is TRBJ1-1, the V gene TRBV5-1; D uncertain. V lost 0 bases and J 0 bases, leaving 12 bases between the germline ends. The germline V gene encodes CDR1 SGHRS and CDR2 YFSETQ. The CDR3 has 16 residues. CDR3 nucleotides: TGCGCCAGCAGCTTGGGTAACAGCGGAATGAACACTGAAGCTTTCTTT. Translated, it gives CASSLGNSGMNTEAFF.

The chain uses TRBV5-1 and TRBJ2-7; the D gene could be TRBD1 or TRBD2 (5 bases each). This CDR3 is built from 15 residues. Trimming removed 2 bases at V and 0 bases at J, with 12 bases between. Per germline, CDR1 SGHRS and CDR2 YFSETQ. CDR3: CASSLLAGSSYEQYF. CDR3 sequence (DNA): TGCGCCAGCAGCTTACTTGCAGGGAGCTCCTACGAGCAGTACTTC.

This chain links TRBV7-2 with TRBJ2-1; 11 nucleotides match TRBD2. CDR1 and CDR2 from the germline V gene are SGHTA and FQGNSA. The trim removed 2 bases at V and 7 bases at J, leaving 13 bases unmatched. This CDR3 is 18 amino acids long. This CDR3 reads CASSLFPTIAGGRNEQFF. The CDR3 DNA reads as TGTGCCAGCAGCTTATTCCCCACAATAGCGGGAGGGAGGAATGAGCAGTTCTTC.

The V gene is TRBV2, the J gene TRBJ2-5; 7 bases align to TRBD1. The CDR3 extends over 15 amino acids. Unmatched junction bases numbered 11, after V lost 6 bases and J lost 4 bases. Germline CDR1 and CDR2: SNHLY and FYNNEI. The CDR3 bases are TGTGCCAGCAGGGAAAGGACAGGCGTGCCAGAGACCCAGTACTTC. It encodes CASRERTGVPETQYF.

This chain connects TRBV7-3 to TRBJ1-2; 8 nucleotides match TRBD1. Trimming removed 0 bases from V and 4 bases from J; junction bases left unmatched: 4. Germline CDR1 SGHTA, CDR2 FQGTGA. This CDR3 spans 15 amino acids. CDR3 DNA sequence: TGTGCCAGCAGCTTAACTCCAGGGGGCGCCTATGGCTACACCTTC. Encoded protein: CASSLTPGGAYGYTF.

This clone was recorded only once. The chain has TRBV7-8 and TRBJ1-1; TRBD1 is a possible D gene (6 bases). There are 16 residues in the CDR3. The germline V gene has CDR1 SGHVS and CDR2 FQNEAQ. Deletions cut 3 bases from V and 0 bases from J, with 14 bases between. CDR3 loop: CASSFMSGTMNTEAFF. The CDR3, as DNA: TGTGCCAGCAGCTTTATGTCAGGGACAATGAACACTGAAGCTTTCTTT. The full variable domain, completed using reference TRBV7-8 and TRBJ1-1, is GAGVSQSPRYKVAKRGQDVALRCDPISGHVSLFWYQQALGQGPEFLTYFQNEAQLDKSGLPSDRFFAERPEGSVSTLKIQRTQQEDSAVYLCASSFMSGTMNTEAFFGQGTRLTVV.

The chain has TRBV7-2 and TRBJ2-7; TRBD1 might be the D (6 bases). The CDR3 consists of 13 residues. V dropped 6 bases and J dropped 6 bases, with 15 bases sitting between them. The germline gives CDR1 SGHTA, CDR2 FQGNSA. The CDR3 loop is CASRGASESEQYF. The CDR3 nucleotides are TGTGCCAGCAGGGGGGCGTCGGAATCCGAGCAGTACTTC.

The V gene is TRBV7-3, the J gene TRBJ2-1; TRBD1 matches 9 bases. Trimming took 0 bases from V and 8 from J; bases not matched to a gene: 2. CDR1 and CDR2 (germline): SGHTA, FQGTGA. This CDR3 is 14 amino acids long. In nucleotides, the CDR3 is TGTGCCAGCAGCTTAACGGACAGGGGCCATGAGCAGTTCTTC. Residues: CASSLTDRGHEQFF.

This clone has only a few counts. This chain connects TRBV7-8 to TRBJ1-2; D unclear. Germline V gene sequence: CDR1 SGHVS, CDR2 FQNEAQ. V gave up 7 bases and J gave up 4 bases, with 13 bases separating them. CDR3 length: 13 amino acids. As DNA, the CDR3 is TGTGCCAGCACCCCGATGGAGGGCTATGGCTACACCTTC. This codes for CASTPMEGYGYTF.

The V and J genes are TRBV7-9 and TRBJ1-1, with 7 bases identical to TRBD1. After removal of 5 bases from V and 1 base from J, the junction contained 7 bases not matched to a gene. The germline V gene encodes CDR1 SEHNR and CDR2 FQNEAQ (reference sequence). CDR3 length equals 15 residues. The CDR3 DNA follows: TGTGCCAGCAGCCCCAGACAGGGACCGAACACTGAAGCTTTCTTT. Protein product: CASSPRQGPNTEAFF.

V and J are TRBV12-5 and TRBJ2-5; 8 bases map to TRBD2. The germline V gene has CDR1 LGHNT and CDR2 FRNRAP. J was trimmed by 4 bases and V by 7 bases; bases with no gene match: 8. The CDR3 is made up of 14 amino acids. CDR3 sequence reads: CASAPSGGGETQYF. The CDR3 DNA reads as TGTGCTAGTGCTCCCTCCGGGGGGGGAGAGACCCAGTACTTC.

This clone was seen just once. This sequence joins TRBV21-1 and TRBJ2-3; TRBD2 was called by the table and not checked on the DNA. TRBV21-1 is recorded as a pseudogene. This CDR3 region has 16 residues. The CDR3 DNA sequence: TGTGCCAGCAGCAAAGTGAGGCGCAAATCAGCAGATACGCAGTATTTT. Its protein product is CASSKVRRKSADTQYF.

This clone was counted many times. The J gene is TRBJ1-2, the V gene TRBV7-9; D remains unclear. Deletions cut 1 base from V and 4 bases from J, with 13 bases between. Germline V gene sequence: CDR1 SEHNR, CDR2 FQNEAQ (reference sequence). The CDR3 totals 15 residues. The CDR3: CASSLGVAGAYGYTF. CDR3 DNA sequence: TGTGCCAGCAGCTTAGGAGTAGCAGGCGCCTATGGCTACACCTTC.

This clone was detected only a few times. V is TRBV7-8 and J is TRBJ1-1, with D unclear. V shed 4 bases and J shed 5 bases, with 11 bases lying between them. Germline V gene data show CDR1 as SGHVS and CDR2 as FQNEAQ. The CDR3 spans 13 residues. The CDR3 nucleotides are TGTGCCAGCAGCTCAGAACGGGTAACTGAAGCTTTCTTT. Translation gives CASSSERVTEAFF.

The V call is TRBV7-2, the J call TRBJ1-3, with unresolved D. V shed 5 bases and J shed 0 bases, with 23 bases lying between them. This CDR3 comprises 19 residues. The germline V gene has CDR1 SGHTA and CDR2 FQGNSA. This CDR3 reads CASSPRARGSRSSGNTIYF. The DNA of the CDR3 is TGTGCCAGCAGCCCCCGGGCTCGGGGATCGAGGAGCTCTGGAAACACCATATATTTT.

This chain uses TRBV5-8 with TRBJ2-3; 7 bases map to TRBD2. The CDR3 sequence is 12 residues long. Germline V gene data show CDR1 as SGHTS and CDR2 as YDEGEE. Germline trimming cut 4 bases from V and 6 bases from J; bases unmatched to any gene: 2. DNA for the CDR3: TGTGCCAGCAGCCCCGGGGGGGATACGCAGTATTTT. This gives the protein CASSPGGDTQYF.

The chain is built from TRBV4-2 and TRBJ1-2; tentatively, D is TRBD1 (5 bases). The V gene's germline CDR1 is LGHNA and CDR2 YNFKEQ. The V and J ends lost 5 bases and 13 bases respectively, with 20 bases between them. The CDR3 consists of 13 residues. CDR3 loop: CASSTPGTTLCTF. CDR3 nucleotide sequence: TGTGCCAGCAGCACTCCCGGGACCACCCTTTGCACCTTC.

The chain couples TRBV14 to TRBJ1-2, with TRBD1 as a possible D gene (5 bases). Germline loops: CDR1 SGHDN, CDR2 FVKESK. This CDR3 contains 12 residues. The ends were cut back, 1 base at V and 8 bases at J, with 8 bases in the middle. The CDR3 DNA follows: TGTGCCAGCAGCCAAGGGGGCAACGGCTACACCTTC. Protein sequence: CASSQGGNGYTF.

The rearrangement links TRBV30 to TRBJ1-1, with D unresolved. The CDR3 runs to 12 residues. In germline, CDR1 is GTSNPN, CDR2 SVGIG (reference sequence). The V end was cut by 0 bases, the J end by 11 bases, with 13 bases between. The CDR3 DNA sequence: TGTGCCTGGAGTGTACTCGGCGTGGCCGCTTTCTTT. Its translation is CAWSVLGVAAFF. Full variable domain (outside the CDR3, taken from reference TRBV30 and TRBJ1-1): SQTIHQWPATLVQPVGSPLSLECTVEGTSNPNLYWYRQAAGRGLQLLFYSVGIGQISSEVPQNLSASRPQDRQFILSSKKLLLSDSGFYLCAWSVLGVAAFFGQGTRLTVV.

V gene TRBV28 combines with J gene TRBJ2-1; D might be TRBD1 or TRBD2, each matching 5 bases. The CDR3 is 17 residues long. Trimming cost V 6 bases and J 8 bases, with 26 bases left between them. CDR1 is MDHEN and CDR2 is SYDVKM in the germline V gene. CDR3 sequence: CASSYINWDPAGYEQFF. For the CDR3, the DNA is TGTGCCAGCAGCTATATAAACTGGGACCCTGCGGGCTATGAGCAGTTCTTC.